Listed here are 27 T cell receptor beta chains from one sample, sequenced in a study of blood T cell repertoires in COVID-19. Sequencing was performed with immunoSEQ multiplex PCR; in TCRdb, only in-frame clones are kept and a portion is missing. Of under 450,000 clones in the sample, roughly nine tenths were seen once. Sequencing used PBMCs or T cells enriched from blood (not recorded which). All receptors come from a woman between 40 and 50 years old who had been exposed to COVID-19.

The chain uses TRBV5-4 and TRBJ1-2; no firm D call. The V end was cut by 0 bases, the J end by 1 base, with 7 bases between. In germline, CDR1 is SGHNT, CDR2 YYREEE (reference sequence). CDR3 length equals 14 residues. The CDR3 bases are TGTGCCAGCAGCTTGGTTGGCAGTAACTATGGCTACACCTTC. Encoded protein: CASSLVGSNYGYTF.

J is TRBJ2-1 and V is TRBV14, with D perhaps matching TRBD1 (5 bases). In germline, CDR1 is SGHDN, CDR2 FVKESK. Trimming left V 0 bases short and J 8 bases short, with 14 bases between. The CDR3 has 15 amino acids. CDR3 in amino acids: CASSQDRGSRDEQFF. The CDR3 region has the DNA TGTGCCAGCAGCCAAGATAGGGGTTCAAGGGATGAGCAGTTCTTC.

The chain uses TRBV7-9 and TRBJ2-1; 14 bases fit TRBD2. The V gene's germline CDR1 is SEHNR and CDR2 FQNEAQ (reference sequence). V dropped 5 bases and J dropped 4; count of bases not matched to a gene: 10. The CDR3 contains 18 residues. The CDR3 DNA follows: TGTGCCAGCAGCGGCAGAGGGACTAGCGGGAGCCAATACAATGAGCAGTTCTTC. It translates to CASSGRGTSGSQYNEQFF.

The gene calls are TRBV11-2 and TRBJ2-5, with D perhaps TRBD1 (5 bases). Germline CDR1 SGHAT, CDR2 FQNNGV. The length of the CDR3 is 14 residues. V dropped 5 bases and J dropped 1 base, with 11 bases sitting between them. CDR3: CASSRQGTQETQYF. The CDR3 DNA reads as TGTGCCAGCAGCCGCCAGGGCACCCAAGAGACCCAGTACTTC.

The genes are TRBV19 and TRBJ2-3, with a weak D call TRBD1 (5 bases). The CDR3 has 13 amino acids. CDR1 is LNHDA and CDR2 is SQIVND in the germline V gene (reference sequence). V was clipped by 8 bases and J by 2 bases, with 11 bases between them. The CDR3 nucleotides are TGTGCCAGTTCACAGGTCTTCACAGATACGCAGTATTTT. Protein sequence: CASSQVFTDTQYF. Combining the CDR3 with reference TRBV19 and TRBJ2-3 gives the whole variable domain DGGITQSPKYLFRKEGQNVTLSCEQNLNHDAMYWYRQDPGQGLRLIYYSQIVNDFQKGDIAEGYSVSREKKESFPLTVTSAQKNPTAFYLCASSQVFTDTQYFGPGTRLTVL.

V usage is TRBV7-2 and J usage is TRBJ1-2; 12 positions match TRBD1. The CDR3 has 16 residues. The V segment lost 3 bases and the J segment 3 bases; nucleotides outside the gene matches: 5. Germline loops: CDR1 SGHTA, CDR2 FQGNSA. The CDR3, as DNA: TGTGCCAGCAGCTTGTTCGGGACAGGGGGCGACTATGGCTACACCTTC. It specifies CASSLFGTGGDYGYTF.

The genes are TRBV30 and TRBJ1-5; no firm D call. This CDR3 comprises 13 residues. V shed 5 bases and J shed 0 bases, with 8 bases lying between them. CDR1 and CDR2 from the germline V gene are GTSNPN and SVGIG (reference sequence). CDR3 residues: CAWGRDSNQPQHF. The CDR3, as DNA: TGTGCCTGGGGTAGAGATAGCAATCAGCCCCAGCATTTT.

The chain's CDR3 is CASSPGTFLYEQYF. CDR3 bases: TGTGCCAGCAGTCCTGGGACTTTTCTCTACGAGCAGTACTTC. The V call is TRBV27, the J call TRBJ2-7; the D gene is possibly TRBD2 (6 bases). CDR1 and CDR2 (germline): MNHEY, SMNVEV (reference sequence). The CDR3 contains 14 residues. Trimming stripped 5 bases from V and 3 bases from J, with 14 bases between.

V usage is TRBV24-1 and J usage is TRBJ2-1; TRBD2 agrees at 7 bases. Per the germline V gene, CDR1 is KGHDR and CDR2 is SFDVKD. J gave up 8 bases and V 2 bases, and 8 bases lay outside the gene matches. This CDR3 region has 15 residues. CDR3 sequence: CATSDYGGSRDEQFF. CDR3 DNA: TGTGCCACCAGTGATTATGGCGGGAGTAGGGATGAGCAGTTCTTC.

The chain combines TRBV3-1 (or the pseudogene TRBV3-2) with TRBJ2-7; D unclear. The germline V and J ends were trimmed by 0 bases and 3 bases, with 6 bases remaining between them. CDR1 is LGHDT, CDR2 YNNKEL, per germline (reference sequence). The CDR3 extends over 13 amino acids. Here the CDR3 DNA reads TGTGCCAGCAGCCAAGATCTTTACTACGAGCAGTACTTC. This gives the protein CASSQDLYYEQYF.

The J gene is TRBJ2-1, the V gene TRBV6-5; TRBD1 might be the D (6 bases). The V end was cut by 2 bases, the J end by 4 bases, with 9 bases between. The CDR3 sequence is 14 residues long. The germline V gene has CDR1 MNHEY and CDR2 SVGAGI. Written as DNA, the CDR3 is TGTGCCAGCAGTTACCGACAGGCATACAATGAGCAGTTCTTC. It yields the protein CASSYRQAYNEQFF.

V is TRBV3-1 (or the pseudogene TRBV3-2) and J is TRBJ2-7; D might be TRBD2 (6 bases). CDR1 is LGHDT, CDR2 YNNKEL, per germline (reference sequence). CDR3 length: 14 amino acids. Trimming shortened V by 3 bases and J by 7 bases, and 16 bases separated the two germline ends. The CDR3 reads CASSHGGTSREQYF. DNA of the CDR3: TGTGCCAGCAGCCACGGAGGGACCTCTCGAGAGCAGTACTTC.

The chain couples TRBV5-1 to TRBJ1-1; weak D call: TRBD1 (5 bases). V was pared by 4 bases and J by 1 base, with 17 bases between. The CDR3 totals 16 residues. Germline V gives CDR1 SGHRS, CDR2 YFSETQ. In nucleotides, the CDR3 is TGCGCCAGCAGCCCTCTGATAAGACAGAGGAACACTGAAGCTTTCTTT. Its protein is CASSPLIRQRNTEAFF. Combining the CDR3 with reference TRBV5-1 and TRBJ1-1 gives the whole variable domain KAGVTQTPRYLIKTRGQQVTLSCSPISGHRSVSWYQQTPGQGLQFLFEYFSETQRNKGNFPGRFSGRQFSNSRSEMNVSTLELGDSALYLCASSPLIRQRNTEAFFGQGTRLTVV.

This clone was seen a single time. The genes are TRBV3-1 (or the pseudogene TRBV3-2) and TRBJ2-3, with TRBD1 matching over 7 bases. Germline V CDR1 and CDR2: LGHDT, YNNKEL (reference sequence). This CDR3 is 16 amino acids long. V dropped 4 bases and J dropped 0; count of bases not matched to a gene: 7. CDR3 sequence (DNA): TGTGCCAGCAGCCTTCCCCAGACAGGGAGCACAGATACGCAGTATTTT. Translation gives CASSLPQTGSTDTQYF.

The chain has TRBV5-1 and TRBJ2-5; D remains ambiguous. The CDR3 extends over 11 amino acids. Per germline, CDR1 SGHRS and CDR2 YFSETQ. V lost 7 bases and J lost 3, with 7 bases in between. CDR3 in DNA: TGCGCCAGCGGCCCAGAAGAGACCCAGTACTTC. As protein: CASGPEETQYF.

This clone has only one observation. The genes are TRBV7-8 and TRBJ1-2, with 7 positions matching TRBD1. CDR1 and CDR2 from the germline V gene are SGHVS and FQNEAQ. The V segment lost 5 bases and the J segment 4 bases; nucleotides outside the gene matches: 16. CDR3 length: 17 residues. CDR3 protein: CASSRMNSGGVIYGYTF. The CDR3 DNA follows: TGTGCCAGCAGCCGTATGAATTCAGGGGGAGTAATCTATGGCTACACCTTC. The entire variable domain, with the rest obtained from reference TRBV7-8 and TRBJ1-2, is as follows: GAGVSQSPRYKVAKRGQDVALRCDPISGHVSLFWYQQALGQGPEFLTYFQNEAQLDKSGLPSDRFFAERPEGSVSTLKIQRTQQEDSAVYLCASSRMNSGGVIYGYTFGSGTRLTVV.

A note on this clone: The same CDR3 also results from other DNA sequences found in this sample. The CDR3 protein is CASSQGGTGAYEQYF. CDR3 sequence (DNA): TGTGCCAGCAGCCAAGGAGGGACAGGAGCCTACGAGCAGTACTTC. The rearrangement joins TRBV3-1 (or the pseudogene TRBV3-2) to TRBJ2-7, with 8 bases fitting TRBD1. V shed 1 base and J 2 bases; nucleotides not matched to a gene: 4. CDR1 and CDR2 from the germline V gene are LGHDT and YNNKEL (reference sequence). This CDR3 comprises 15 residues.

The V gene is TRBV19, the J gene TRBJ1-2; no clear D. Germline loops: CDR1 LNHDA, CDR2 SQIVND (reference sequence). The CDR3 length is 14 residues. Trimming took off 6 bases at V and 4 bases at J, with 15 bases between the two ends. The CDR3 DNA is TGTGCCAGTAGCACCTTCTTAGGCGGCTATGGCTACACCTTC. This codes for CASSTFLGGYGYTF.

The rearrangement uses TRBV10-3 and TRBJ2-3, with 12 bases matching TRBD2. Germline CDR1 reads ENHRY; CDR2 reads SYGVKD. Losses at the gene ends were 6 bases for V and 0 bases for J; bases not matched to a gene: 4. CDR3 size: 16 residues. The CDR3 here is CAISPTSGGSTDTQYF. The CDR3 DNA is TGTGCCATCAGCCCGACTAGCGGGGGTAGCACAGATACGCAGTATTTT.

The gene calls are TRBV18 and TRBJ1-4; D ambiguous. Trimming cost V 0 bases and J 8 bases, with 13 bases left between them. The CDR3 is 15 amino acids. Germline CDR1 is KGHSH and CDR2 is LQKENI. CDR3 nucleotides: TGTGCCAGCTCACCACCGTCCGGGAAACGCGAAAAACTGTTTTTT. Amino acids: CASSPPSGKREKLFF.

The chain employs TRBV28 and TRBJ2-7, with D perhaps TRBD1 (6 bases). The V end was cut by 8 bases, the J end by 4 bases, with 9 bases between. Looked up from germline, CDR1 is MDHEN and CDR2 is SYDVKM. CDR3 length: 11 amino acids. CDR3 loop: CASARGYEQYF. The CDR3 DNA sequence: TGTGCCAGCGCCAGGGGATACGAGCAGTACTTC.

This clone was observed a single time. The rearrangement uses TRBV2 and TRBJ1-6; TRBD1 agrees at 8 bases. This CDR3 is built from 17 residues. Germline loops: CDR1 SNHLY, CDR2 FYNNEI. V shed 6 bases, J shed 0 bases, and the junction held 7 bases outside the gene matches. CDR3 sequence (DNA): TGTGCCAGCAGACGGACAGGGCAATCCTCCTATAATTCACCCCTCCACTTT. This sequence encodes CASRRTGQSSYNSPLHF. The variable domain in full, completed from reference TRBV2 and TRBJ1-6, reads EPEVTQTPSHQVTQMGQEVILRCVPISNHLYFYWYRQILGQKVEFLVSFYNNEISEKSEIFDDQFSVERPDGSNFTLKIRSTKLEDSAMYFCASRRTGQSSYNSPLHFGNGTRLTVT.

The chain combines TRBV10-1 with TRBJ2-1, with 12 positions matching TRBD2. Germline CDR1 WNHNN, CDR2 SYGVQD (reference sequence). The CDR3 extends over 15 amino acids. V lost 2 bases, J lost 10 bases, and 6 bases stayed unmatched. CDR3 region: CASSELAGGRGEQFF. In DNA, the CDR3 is TGCGCCAGCAGTGAGCTAGCGGGGGGGCGTGGGGAGCAGTTCTTC.

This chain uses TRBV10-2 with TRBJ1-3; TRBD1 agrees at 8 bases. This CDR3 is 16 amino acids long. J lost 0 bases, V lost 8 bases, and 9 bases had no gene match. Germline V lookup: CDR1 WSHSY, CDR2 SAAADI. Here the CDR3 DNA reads TGCGCCAGCCGGGGACAGGTGGGAATCTCTGGAAACACCATATATTTT. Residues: CASRGQVGISGNTIYF.

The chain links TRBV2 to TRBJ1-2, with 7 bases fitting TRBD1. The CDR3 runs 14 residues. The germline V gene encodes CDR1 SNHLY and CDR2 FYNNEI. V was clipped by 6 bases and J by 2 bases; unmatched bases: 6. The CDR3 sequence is CASRAGTANYGYTF. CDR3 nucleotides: TGTGCCAGCAGAGCCGGGACAGCCAACTATGGCTACACCTTC.

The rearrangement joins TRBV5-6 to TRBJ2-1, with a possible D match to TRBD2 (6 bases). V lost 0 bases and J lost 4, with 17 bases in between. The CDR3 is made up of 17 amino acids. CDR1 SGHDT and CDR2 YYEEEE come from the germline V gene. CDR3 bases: TGTGCCAGCAGCTTGGGGGGTCTAGCGCGAAGATACAATGAGCAGTTCTTC. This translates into CASSLGGLARRYNEQFF.

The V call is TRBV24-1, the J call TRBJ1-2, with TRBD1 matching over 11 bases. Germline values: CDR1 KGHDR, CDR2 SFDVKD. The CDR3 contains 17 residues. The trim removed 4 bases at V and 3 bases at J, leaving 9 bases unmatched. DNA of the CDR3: TGTGCCACCAGTGACCCGGGACAGGGGGTGAATCACTATGGCTACACCTTC. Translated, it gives CATSDPGQGVNHYGYTF.